One and the same sample provided the 26 T cell receptor beta chains below, sequenced in a study of blood T cell repertoires in COVID-19. Clones were read by immunoSEQ multiplex PCR, and TCRdb kept only the in-frame ones, dropping some. Among roughly 200,000 clones listed, approximately 90% were seen once. Specimen: peripheral blood. These receptors were taken from a woman in her 30s with acute or convalescent COVID-19.

This sequence joins TRBV3-1 (or the pseudogene TRBV3-2) and TRBJ2-5, with unresolved D. The germline CDR1 and CDR2 sequences are LGHDT and YNNKEL (reference sequence). The germline V and J ends were trimmed by 10 bases and 1 base, with 10 bases remaining between them. The CDR3 length is 12 residues. The chain's CDR3 is CATGGIQETQYF. The CDR3 DNA reads TGTGCCACCGGCGGAATCCAAGAGACCCAGTACTTC.

This clone was seen a handful of times. The chain recombines TRBV5-1 with TRBJ1-4; 10 nucleotides agree with TRBD1. Germline V gene lookup returns CDR1 SGHRS and CDR2 YFSETQ. There are 13 residues in the CDR3. After removal of 2 bases from V and 17 bases from J, the junction contained 9 bases not matched to a gene. The CDR3 spells CASSLAPGQGTFF. The DNA for the CDR3 is TGCGCCAGCAGCTTAGCCCCGGGACAGGGGACTTTTTTT.

The chain joins TRBV23-1 to TRBJ2-2, with a tentative D call TRBD1 (5 bases). TRBV23-1 carries the ORF label, with uncertain function. This CDR3 spans 15 amino acids. V lost 0 bases and J lost 6, with 11 bases in between. CDR3 protein: CASSQSRTNSGELFF. For the CDR3, the DNA is TGCGCCAGCAGTCAATCGAGGACAAATTCCGGGGAGCTGTTTTTT.

The chain links TRBV9 to TRBJ2-3, with D unclear. Germline CDR1 is SGDLS and CDR2 is YYNGEE. Trimming took 4 bases from V and 2 from J, leaving 11 bases between them. The CDR3 contains 14 residues. CDR3 DNA: TGTGCCAGCAGCCCCGCGGTTTTCACAGATACGCAGTATTTT. This codes for CASSPAVFTDTQYF.

V and J are TRBV10-3 and TRBJ2-3; D perhaps matches TRBD2 (5 bases). Germline loops: CDR1 ENHRY, CDR2 SYGVKD. Trimming stripped 3 bases from V and 2 bases from J, with 12 bases between. The CDR3 is 15 residues long. The CDR3 DNA follows: TGTGCCATCAGTGAATTGGAGGCTATCACAGATACGCAGTATTTT. Amino acids: CAISELEAITDTQYF.

This rearrangement joins TRBV4-1 to TRBJ2-5; TRBD1 aligns across 8 bases. The CDR3 is made up of 16 amino acids. The germline V gene encodes CDR1 MGHRA and CDR2 YSYEKL. The junction had 7 bases not matched to a gene; V was cut back by 1 base and J by 3 bases. The CDR3 DNA is TGCGCCAGCAGCCAAGGTCCCCCGGGACAGGAAGAGACCCAGTACTTC. Residues: CASSQGPPGQEETQYF.

The chain carries TRBV19 and TRBJ2-2; D gene uncertain. Germline V CDR1 and CDR2: LNHDA, SQIVND (reference sequence). This CDR3 is built from 13 residues. Trimming took 3 bases from V and 9 from J, leaving 11 bases between them. The CDR3 coding sequence is TGTGCCAGTAGTATCCCGGGTTGGAGGGAGCTGTTTTTT. It encodes CASSIPGWRELFF.

V usage is TRBV1 and J usage is TRBJ2-2; the D call TRBD2 from the table was never checked on the DNA. TRBV1 constitutes a pseudogene. The CDR3 is 21 amino acids. DNA of the CDR3: TGCACCAGCAGCCAACCGGGACTAGTTAGTCCCAGTCCGTGGGGCACCGGGGAGCTGTTTTTT. This sequence encodes CTSSQPGLVSPSPWGTGELFF.

This chain uses TRBV7-8 with TRBJ1-3; D is possibly TRBD1 (6 bases). V lost 2 bases and J 2 bases, leaving 10 bases between the germline ends. Germline values: CDR1 SGHVS, CDR2 FQNEAQ. The CDR3 is 15 residues long. CDR3 nucleotide sequence: TGTGCCAGCAGCTTAACACAGGGAGCTGGAAACACCATATATTTT. Its protein product is CASSLTQGAGNTIYF. Looking up the rest from reference TRBV7-8 and TRBJ1-3 gives the full variable domain: GAGVSQSPRYKVAKRGQDVALRCDPISGHVSLFWYQQALGQGPEFLTYFQNEAQLDKSGLPSDRFFAERPEGSVSTLKIQRTQQEDSAVYLCASSLTQGAGNTIYFGEGSWLTVV.

The chain employs TRBV28 and TRBJ2-5; TRBD2 matches 7 bases. The V segment lost 2 bases and the J segment 5 bases; nucleotides outside the gene matches: 8. The CDR3 runs 15 residues. Per germline, CDR1 MDHEN and CDR2 SYDVKM. This CDR3 is CASSLPGGFGETQYF. CDR3 bases: TGTGCCAGCAGTTTACCCGGGGGGTTCGGGGAGACCCAGTACTTC.

In this sample, this clone turned up a few times. The chain carries TRBV29-1 and TRBJ2-1, with D possibly being TRBD2 (6 bases). CDR3 length: 13 residues. Germline V gene sequence: CDR1 SQVTM, CDR2 ANQGSEA. Trimming pared 4 bases from V and 7 bases from J, leaving 14 bases between. Written as DNA, the CDR3 is TGCAGCGTTGCCCGGGAGAATCGTAATGAGCAGTTCTTC. Its translation is CSVARENRNEQFF.

V usage is TRBV9 and J usage is TRBJ1-3, with D uncertain. The CDR3 contains 16 residues. The V end was cut by 0 bases, the J end by 1 base, with 11 bases between. Germline CDR1 reads SGDLS; CDR2 reads YYNGEE. The CDR3 is CASSVDVRRSGNTIYF. For the CDR3, the DNA is TGTGCCAGCAGCGTAGATGTCAGGAGGTCTGGAAACACCATATATTTT.

CDR3: CASSEVVAGYYEQYF. The CDR3 nucleotides read TGTGCCAGCAGTGAAGTGGTAGCGGGTTACTACGAGCAGTACTTC. The V gene is TRBV6-1, the J gene TRBJ2-7, with 7 positions matching TRBD2. This CDR3 is 15 amino acids long. CDR1 MNHNS and CDR2 SASEGT come from the germline V gene. Trimming cost V 1 base and J 3 bases; bases outside gene matches: 6.

The rearrangement joins TRBV5-1 to TRBJ2-5; D may be TRBD2 (5 bases). The CDR3 sequence is 14 residues long. Germline V gene sequence: CDR1 SGHRS, CDR2 YFSETQ. The germline V and J ends were trimmed by 5 bases and 0 bases, with 11 bases remaining between them. The CDR3 spells CASRRTGYQETQYF. The CDR3 DNA is TGCGCCAGCAGGCGGACTGGGTACCAAGAGACCCAGTACTTC.

The chain uses TRBV3-1 (or the pseudogene TRBV3-2) and TRBJ1-4; D is unresolved. The CDR3 spans 12 residues. V lost 1 base and J 10 bases, leaving 7 bases between the germline ends. Germline CDR1 reads LGHDT; CDR2 reads YNNKEL (reference sequence). The CDR3 DNA reads TGTGCCAGCAGCCAAGTCCTCGGAAAACTGTTTTTT. It specifies CASSQVLGKLFF.

This clone was seen just once. This sequence joins TRBV7-8 and TRBJ2-1, with 7 bases matching TRBD2. The CDR3 runs 11 residues. The V gene end was trimmed by 5 bases and the J gene end by 13 bases; junction bases not matched to a gene: 5. Per the germline V gene, CDR1 is SGHVS and CDR2 is FQNEAQ. CDR3: CASSLRTRQFF. Written as DNA, the CDR3 is TGTGCCAGCAGCCTCAGGACTAGACAGTTCTTC.

CDR3 DNA sequence: TGCGCCAGCAGTGCGGCGGGAGGCAATGAGCAGTTCTTC. Translation: CASSAAGGNEQFF. The chain couples TRBV10-1 to TRBJ2-1; TRBD2 matches at 8 bases. CDR3 size: 13 residues. Per germline, CDR1 WNHNN and CDR2 SYGVQD (reference sequence). Unmatched junction bases numbered 2, after V lost 4 bases and J lost 6 bases.

The chain links TRBV28 to TRBJ1-5; D is ambiguous. CDR3 size: 13 residues. Trimming stripped 7 bases from V and 7 bases from J, with 14 bases between. Germline V gene sequence: CDR1 MDHEN, CDR2 SYDVKM. The CDR3 DNA follows: TGTGCCAGCACTCTCGGGGTAGGGCAGCCCCAGCATTTT. It is translated as CASTLGVGQPQHF.

J is TRBJ2-7 and V is TRBV30; D gene ambiguous. The ends were cut back, 1 base at V and 3 bases at J, with 4 bases in the middle. The V gene's germline CDR1 is GTSNPN and CDR2 SVGIG (reference sequence). This CDR3 has 11 residues. The CDR3 loop reads CAWSGYYEQYF. The CDR3 DNA reads TGTGCCTGGAGTGGCTACTACGAGCAGTACTTC.

This chain uses TRBV28 with TRBJ1-2, with TRBD1 identical over 7 bases. The CDR3 sequence is 12 residues long. In germline, CDR1 is MDHEN, CDR2 SYDVKM. After removal of 7 bases from V and 8 bases from J, the junction contained 7 bases not matched to a gene. CDR3: CASNGGGSGYTF. The CDR3, as DNA: TGTGCCAGCAATGGAGGGGGCTCCGGCTACACCTTC.

This sequence joins TRBV21-1 and TRBJ1-2; the table names TRBD1, a call not compared with the DNA. TRBV21-1 is listed as a pseudogene. The CDR3 contains 16 residues. The CDR3 region is CASSKGSRTDPYGYTF. For the CDR3, the DNA is TGTGCCAGCAGCAAAGGGTCCCGGACAGACCCCTATGGCTACACCTTC.

V and J are TRBV10-1 and TRBJ1-1, with D tentatively TRBD1 (6 bases). V shed 8 bases and J shed 3 bases, with 19 bases lying between them. The germline gives CDR1 WNHNN, CDR2 SYGVQD (reference sequence). The CDR3 totals 15 residues. CDR3 in DNA: TGCGCCAGCCACTTCCCGAGGGGGAATGACACTGAAGCTTTCTTT. Translating gives CASHFPRGNDTEAFF.

This chain joins TRBV19 and TRBJ2-7; TRBD1 aligns across 8 bases. The CDR3 contains 14 residues. The germline CDR1 and CDR2 sequences are LNHDA and SQIVND (reference sequence). The V gene end was trimmed by 1 base and the J gene end by 3 bases; junction bases not matched to a gene: 2. CDR3 nucleotides: TGTGCCAGTAGTATAGCGGGACAGGACTACGAGCAGTACTTC. This encodes CASSIAGQDYEQYF.

The chain recombines TRBV12-5 with TRBJ2-2; 10 nucleotides agree with TRBD2. Germline V gene lookup returns CDR1 LGHNT and CDR2 FRNRAP. The CDR3 length is 17 residues. After removal of 7 bases from V and 5 bases from J, the junction contained 13 bases not matched to a gene. The CDR3 sequence is CASATPRTSGVTGELFF. The CDR3 nucleotides read TGTGCTAGTGCCACACCTCGGACTAGCGGAGTAACCGGGGAGCTGTTTTTT. Looking up the rest from reference TRBV12-5 and TRBJ2-2 gives the full variable domain: DARVTQTPRHKVTEMGQEVTMRCQPILGHNTVFWYRQTMMQGLELLAYFRNRAPLDDSGMPKDRFSAEMPDATLATLKIQPSEPRDSAVYFCASATPRTSGVTGELFFGEGSRLTVL.

The rearrangement uses TRBV7-8 and TRBJ2-3; 11 bases line up with TRBD2. CDR1 is SGHVS, CDR2 FQNEAQ, per germline. With 5 bases clipped from V and 15 bases from J, the junction kept 10 bases outside the gene matches. The CDR3 runs to 13 residues. CDR3 in amino acids: CASSLLAGGQGYF. CDR3 bases: TGTGCCAGCAGCCTCTTAGCGGGAGGGCAGGGTTATTTT.

The rearrangement joins TRBV27 to TRBJ2-5, with a weak D call TRBD2 (5 bases). Germline loops: CDR1 MNHEY, CDR2 SMNVEV (reference sequence). V was clipped by 2 bases and J by 2 bases, with 6 bases between them. This CDR3 is 13 amino acids long. In DNA, the CDR3 is TGTGCCAGCAGTTTACGGGGACAAGAGACCCAGTACTTC. It is translated as CASSLRGQETQYF.